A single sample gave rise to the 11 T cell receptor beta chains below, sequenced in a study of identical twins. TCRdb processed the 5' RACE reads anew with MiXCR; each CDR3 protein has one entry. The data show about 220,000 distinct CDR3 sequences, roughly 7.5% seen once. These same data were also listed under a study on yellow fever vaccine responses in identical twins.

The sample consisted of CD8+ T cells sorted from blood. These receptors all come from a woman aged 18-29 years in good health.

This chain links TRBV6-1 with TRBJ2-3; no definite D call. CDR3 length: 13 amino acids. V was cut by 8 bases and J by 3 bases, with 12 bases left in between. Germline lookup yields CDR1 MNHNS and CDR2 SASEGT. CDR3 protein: CASASTATDTQYF. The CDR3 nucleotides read TGTGCCAGCGCCAGCACTGCAACAGATACGCAGTATTTT.

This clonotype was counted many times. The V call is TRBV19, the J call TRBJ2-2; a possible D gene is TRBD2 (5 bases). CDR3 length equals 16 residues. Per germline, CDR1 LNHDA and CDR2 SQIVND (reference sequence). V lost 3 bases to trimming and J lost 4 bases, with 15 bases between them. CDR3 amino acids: CASSIWAEESTGELFF. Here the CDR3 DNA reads TGTGCCAGTAGTATCTGGGCGGAGGAGTCCACCGGGGAGCTGTTTTTT.

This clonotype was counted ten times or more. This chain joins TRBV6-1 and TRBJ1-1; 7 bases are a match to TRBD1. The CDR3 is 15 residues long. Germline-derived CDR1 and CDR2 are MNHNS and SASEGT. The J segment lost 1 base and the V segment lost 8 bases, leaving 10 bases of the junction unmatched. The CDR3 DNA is TGTGCCAGCCGAATTCGGGACAGAGGGAACACTGAAGCTTTCTTT. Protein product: CASRIRDRGNTEAFF.

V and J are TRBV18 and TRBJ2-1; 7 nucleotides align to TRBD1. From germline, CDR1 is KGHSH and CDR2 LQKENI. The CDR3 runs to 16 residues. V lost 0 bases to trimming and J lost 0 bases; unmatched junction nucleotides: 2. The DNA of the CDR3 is TGTGCCAGCTCACCACCGGACAGGAGCTCCTACAATGAGCAGTTCTTC. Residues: CASSPPDRSSYNEQFF.

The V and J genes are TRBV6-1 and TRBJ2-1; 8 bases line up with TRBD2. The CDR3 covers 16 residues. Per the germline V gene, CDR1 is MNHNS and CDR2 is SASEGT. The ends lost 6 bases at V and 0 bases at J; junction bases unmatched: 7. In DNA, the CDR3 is TGTGCCAGCAGCCCCACGGGGGGGAGCTCCTACAATGAGCAGTTCTTC. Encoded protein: CASSPTGGSSYNEQFF.

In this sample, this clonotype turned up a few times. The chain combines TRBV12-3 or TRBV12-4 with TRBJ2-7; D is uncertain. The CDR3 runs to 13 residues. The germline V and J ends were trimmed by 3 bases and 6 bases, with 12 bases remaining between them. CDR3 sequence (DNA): TGTGCCAGCAGTTTGACCAGGAGTGGCGAGCAGTACGTC. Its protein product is CASSLTRSGEQYV.

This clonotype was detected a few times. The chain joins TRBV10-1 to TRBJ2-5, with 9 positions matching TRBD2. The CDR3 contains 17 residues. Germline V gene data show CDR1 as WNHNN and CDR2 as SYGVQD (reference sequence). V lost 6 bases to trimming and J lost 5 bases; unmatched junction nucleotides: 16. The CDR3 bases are TGCGCCAGCAGATCTAGGTCTAGCGGGAATGGGTTGGAGACCCAGTACTTC. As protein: CASRSRSSGNGLETQYF.

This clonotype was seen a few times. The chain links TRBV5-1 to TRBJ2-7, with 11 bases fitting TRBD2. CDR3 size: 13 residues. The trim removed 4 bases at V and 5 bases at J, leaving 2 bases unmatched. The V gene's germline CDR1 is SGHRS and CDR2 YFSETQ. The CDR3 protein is CASSETSGDEQYV. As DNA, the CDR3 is TGCGCCAGCAGCGAGACTAGCGGGGACGAGCAGTACGTC.

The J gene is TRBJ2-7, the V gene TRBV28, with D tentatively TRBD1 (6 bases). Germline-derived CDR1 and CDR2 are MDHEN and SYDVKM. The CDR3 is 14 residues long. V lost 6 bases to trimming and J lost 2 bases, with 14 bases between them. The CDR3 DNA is TGTGCCAGCAGCGTACAGGGTTCTACCTACGAGCAGTACTTC. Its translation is CASSVQGSTYEQYF. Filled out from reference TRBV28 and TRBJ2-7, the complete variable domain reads DVKVTQSSRYLVKRTGEKVFLECVQDMDHENMFWYRQDPGLGLRLIYFSYDVKMKEKGDIPEGYSVSREKKERFSLILESASTNQTSMYLCASSVQGSTYEQYFGPGTRLTVT.

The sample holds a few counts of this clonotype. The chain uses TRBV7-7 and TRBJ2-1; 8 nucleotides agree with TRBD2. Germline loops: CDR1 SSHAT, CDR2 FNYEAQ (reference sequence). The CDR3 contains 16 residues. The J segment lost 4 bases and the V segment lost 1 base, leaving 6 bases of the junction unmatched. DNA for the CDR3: TGTGCCAGCAGCTTAGGACCGGGACTAGTTTACAATGAGCAGTTCTTC. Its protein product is CASSLGPGLVYNEQFF.

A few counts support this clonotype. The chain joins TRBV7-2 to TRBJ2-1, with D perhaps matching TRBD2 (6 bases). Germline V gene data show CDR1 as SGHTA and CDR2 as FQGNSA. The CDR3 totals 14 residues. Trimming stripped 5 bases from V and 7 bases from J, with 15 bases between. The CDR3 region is CASSHGRGGNEQFF. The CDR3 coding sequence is TGTGCCAGCAGCCATGGGCGGGGTGGGAATGAGCAGTTCTTC.